Listed here are 31 T cell receptor beta chains from one sample, sequenced in a study of T cells in Graves' hyperthyroidism and ophthalmopathy. Authors of the study amplified TCR beta CDR3 regions from RNA transcripts. First-round RT-PCR with HTBI primers amplified the TCR CDR3 region. TCRdb reprocessed the multiplex PCR reads via MiXCR and lists one record per CDR3 protein. Among a few hundred thousand distinct CDR3 sequences listed, around 45% were seen once. Sequencing was performed on peripheral blood or thyroid tissue (not recorded which). All receptors derive from a woman between 18 and 29 years old with Graves' hyperthyroidism.

The sample holds many counts of this clonotype. This chain joins TRBV25-1 and TRBJ1-4; tentatively, D is TRBD1 (6 bases). This CDR3 is built from 15 residues. V lost 3 bases and J lost 6, with 14 bases in between. Germline V gives CDR1 MGHDK, CDR2 SYGVNS. DNA of the CDR3: TGTGCCAGCAGTGACCTTCGGGGGCGGGATGAAAAACTGTTTTTT. Protein: CASSDLRGRDEKLFF.

The J gene is TRBJ1-5, the V gene TRBV30; no clear D gene. The germline V gene encodes CDR1 GTSNPN and CDR2 SVGIG (reference sequence). V was cut by 1 base and J by 7 bases, with 11 bases left in between. This CDR3 is built from 13 residues. The CDR3 DNA reads as TGTGCCTGGAGTGCCTACGGAGACCAGCCCCAGCATTTT. It is translated as CAWSAYGDQPQHF.

Written as DNA, the CDR3 is TGTGCCAGCAGCATAACACAGGGGGGGCAGCCCCAGCATTTT. Translating it yields CASSITQGGQPQHF. V usage is TRBV12-3 or TRBV12-4 and J usage is TRBJ1-5; 8 nucleotides agree with TRBD1. With 6 bases clipped from V and 7 bases from J, the junction kept 8 bases outside the gene matches. The CDR3 has 14 residues.

CDR3 bases: TGTGCCACCAGTTTGGTGGGGCAGCCCCAGCATTTT. The encoded protein is CATSLVGQPQHF. The chain couples TRBV24-1 to TRBJ1-5; D not resolved. V was clipped by 6 bases and J by 7 bases, with 9 bases between them. The germline V gene has CDR1 KGHDR and CDR2 SFDVKD. CDR3 length equals 12 residues.

This clonotype showed up many times. This chain links TRBV19 with TRBJ2-7; D is possibly TRBD1 (5 bases). The CDR3 sequence is 14 residues long. V was cut by 9 bases and J by 0 bases, with 15 bases left in between. Germline V lookup: CDR1 LNHDA, CDR2 SQIVND (reference sequence). CDR3 amino acids: CASAKGPSSYEQYF. In DNA form, the CDR3 reads TGTGCCAGCGCCAAGGGGCCCAGCTCCTACGAGCAGTACTTC.

This clonotype was found many times. This sequence may be a read error, since a much larger clone differs from it by one base. This chain connects TRBV20-1 to TRBJ1-1; 10 nucleotides match TRBD1. This CDR3 is 13 amino acids long. Germline CDR1 and CDR2: DFQATT and SNEGSKA (reference sequence). Trimming removed 1 base from V and 4 bases from J; junction bases left unmatched: 0. The CDR3 DNA reads as TGCAGTGCTAGAGGGACAGGGGGCACTGAAGCTTTCTTT. It encodes CSARGTGGTEAFF.

This clonotype has a handful of counts. The chain employs TRBV5-1 and TRBJ1-1, with D uncertain. The CDR3 runs 13 residues. V was clipped by 6 bases and J by 4 bases, with 13 bases between them. CDR1 is SGHRS and CDR2 is YFSETQ in the germline V gene. The CDR3 here is CASIPRDPTEAFF. The CDR3 region has the DNA TGCGCCAGCATCCCTAGGGATCCCACTGAAGCTTTCTTT.

The chain uses TRBV29-1 and TRBJ2-3, with 9 nucleotides matching TRBD1. Germline V gene data show CDR1 as SQVTM and CDR2 as ANQGSEA. V gave up 6 bases and J gave up 6 bases; unmatched junction bases: 7. The CDR3 runs to 13 residues. The CDR3 coding sequence is TGCAGCGTCCGGACAGGGGTTAAGGATACGCAGTATTTT. The encoded protein is CSVRTGVKDTQYF.

The sample holds many counts of this clonotype. The rearrangement joins TRBV7-2 to TRBJ2-2; D is perhaps TRBD1 (5 bases). This CDR3 is built from 16 residues. Trimming shortened V by 5 bases and J by 7 bases, and 20 bases separated the two germline ends. The germline V gene has CDR1 SGHTA and CDR2 FQGNSA. CDR3 sequence (DNA): TGTGCCAGCAGCCTCCGCTGGGGCAGGGTTCACGGGGAGCTGTTTTTT. Translating gives CASSLRWGRVHGELFF.

The chain uses TRBV15 and TRBJ1-3; TRBD1 aligns across 9 bases. This CDR3 contains 17 residues. The V gene's germline CDR1 is LNHNV and CDR2 YYDKDF (reference sequence). V lost 3 bases, J lost 2 bases, and 8 bases stayed unmatched. The CDR3 sequence: CATSSRQGGKPGNTIYF. The CDR3 nucleotides are TGTGCCACCAGCAGTAGACAGGGGGGAAAACCTGGAAACACCATATATTTT.

The J gene is TRBJ1-2, the V gene TRBV29-1; possible D gene TRBD1, 6 bases. The CDR3 is 14 amino acids. V was cut by 3 bases and J by 0 bases, with 11 bases left in between. CDR1 SQVTM and CDR2 ANQGSEA come from the germline V gene. DNA for the CDR3: TGCAGCGTTGATGAGACAGGCGCTAACTATGGCTACACCTTC. It encodes CSVDETGANYGYTF.

This clonotype occurred many times. V is TRBV24-1 and J is TRBJ2-2; 12 bases map to TRBD2. From germline, CDR1 is KGHDR and CDR2 SFDVKD. Trimming removed 4 bases from V and 4 bases from J; junction bases left unmatched: 9. This CDR3 contains 18 residues. CDR3 DNA: TGTGCCACCAGTGACCTTAGACTAGCGGGAGAGTCCACCGGGGAGCTGTTTTTT. Translating gives CATSDLRLAGESTGELFF.

CDR3 protein: CASSNGGGTGELFF. CDR3 nucleotides: TGTGCCAGCTCCAACGGGGGGGGGACCGGGGAGCTGTTTTTT. V and J are TRBV27 and TRBJ2-2, with 8 nucleotides matching TRBD2. The germline gives CDR1 MNHEY, CDR2 SMNVEV (reference sequence). The CDR3 covers 14 residues. The trim removed 8 bases at V and 5 bases at J, leaving 7 bases unmatched.

Many counts were recorded for this clonotype. The rearrangement links TRBV29-1 to TRBJ1-2; TRBD1 matches at 8 bases. Per the germline V gene, CDR1 is SQVTM and CDR2 is ANQGSEA. The trim removed 7 bases at V and 4 bases at J, leaving 2 bases unmatched. This CDR3 is built from 11 residues. The CDR3 reads CSGDRGYGYTF. The CDR3 region has the DNA TGCAGCGGAGACAGGGGCTATGGCTACACCTTC.

The count of this clonotype is one. The V call is TRBV7-9, the J call TRBJ2-5, with 8 positions matching TRBD2. V shed 5 bases, J shed 5 bases, and the junction held 10 bases outside the gene matches. The germline V gene has CDR1 SEHNR and CDR2 FQNEAQ (reference sequence). CDR3 length: 15 residues. The DNA of the CDR3 is TGTGCCAGCAGCAGTTCAGCGGGAGAGGTGGAGACCCAGTACTTC. Protein sequence: CASSSSAGEVETQYF.

This clonotype was seen at least ten times. The CDR3 reads CASSLILAGGYEQYF. The DNA for the CDR3 is TGTGCCAGCAGTCTAATTCTAGCGGGAGGATACGAGCAGTACTTC. The rearrangement links TRBV12-3 or TRBV12-4 to TRBJ2-7; TRBD2 matches at 11 bases. V was clipped by 5 bases and J by 4 bases; unmatched bases: 7. This CDR3 is built from 15 residues.

Notes on this clonotype: The junction does not match germline at one end; this may be a read error. The gene calls are TRBV29-1 and TRBJ1-1; D might be TRBD1 (6 bases). The CDR3 has 9 amino acids. The germline V gene encodes CDR1 SQVTM and CDR2 ANQGSEA. The CDR3 here is CSVYSGTLF. Written as DNA, the CDR3 is TGCAGCGTTTACTCCGGGACACTCTTT.

This clonotype was counted at least ten times. This chain links TRBV20-1 with TRBJ1-2, with D uncertain. CDR3 length equals 14 residues. Germline V lookup: CDR1 DFQATT, CDR2 SNEGSKA (reference sequence). The ends were cut back, 1 base at V and 8 bases at J, with 17 bases in the middle. Here the CDR3 DNA reads TGCAGTGCTAGAGGGTCGGCGGCGGTGAGAGGCTACACCTTC. It specifies CSARGSAAVRGYTF.

The chain combines TRBV2 with TRBJ2-3; 10 bases are a match to TRBD2. The CDR3 is 16 amino acids. Germline V gives CDR1 SNHLY, CDR2 FYNNEI. J was trimmed by 2 bases and V by 3 bases; bases with no gene match: 5. The CDR3 region has the DNA TGTGCCAGCAGTGATGTAGGACTAGCGGCCACAGATACGCAGTATTTT. As protein: CASSDVGLAATDTQYF.

Many counts were recorded for this clonotype. V is TRBV20-1 and J is TRBJ1-5; no clear D. Germline V gene data show CDR1 as DFQATT and CDR2 as SNEGSKA (reference sequence). V was clipped by 5 bases and J by 3 bases, with 14 bases between them. The CDR3 has 14 residues. CDR3 residues: CSALRGKSNQPQHF. The CDR3 DNA reads TGCAGTGCTCTGCGTGGGAAGTCCAATCAGCCCCAGCATTTT.

The chain combines TRBV29-1 with TRBJ1-2, with 9 bases aligning to TRBD1. The V gene end was trimmed by 3 bases and the J gene end by 5 bases; junction bases not matched to a gene: 7. The CDR3 length is 14 residues. Germline loops: CDR1 SQVTM, CDR2 ANQGSEA. CDR3 sequence reads: CSVDRTGAGYGYTF. The DNA for the CDR3 is TGCAGCGTTGATAGGACAGGGGCGGGGTATGGCTACACCTTC.

The gene calls are TRBV27 and TRBJ2-3; a possible D gene is TRBD1 (6 bases). V gave up 2 bases and J gave up 0 bases, with 9 bases separating them. The CDR3 is 15 amino acids. Germline CDR1 MNHEY, CDR2 SMNVEV (reference sequence). In nucleotides, the CDR3 is TGTGCCAGCAGTTTAGAGGGGGACAGCACAGATACGCAGTATTTT. Residues: CASSLEGDSTDTQYF.

Only a few counts were recorded for this clonotype. The chain joins TRBV18 to TRBJ2-5; D remains unclear. V was shortened by 0 bases and J by 2 bases, with 10 bases between the two germline ends. Germline lookup yields CDR1 KGHSH and CDR2 LQKENI. The CDR3 has 15 residues. CDR3 nucleotides: TGTGCCAGCTCACCACCGTCGCCTTCACAAGAGACCCAGTACTTC. This gives the protein CASSPPSPSQETQYF. Based on the CDR3 plus reference TRBV18 and TRBJ2-5, the full variable domain is NAGVMQNPRHLVRRRGQEARLRCSPMKGHSHVYWYRQLPEEGLKFMVYLQKENIIDESGMPKERFSAEFPKEGPSILRIQQVVRGDSAAYFCASSPPSPSQETQYFGPGTRLLVL.

In nucleotides, the CDR3 is TGCAGCGTTAAGAAGCGGGAGGGCTCGGATCAGCCCCAGCATTTT. This sequence encodes CSVKKREGSDQPQHF. The chain joins TRBV29-1 to TRBJ1-5, with D unclear. CDR1 is SQVTM, CDR2 ANQGSEA, per germline. The CDR3 consists of 15 residues. Between the trimmed V and J ends, which lost 5 bases and 5 bases, there was a span of 19 bases.

There are many counts of this clonotype. The rearrangement joins TRBV20-1 to TRBJ1-1, with D possibly matching TRBD1 (5 bases). CDR1 is DFQATT and CDR2 is SNEGSKA in the germline V gene (reference sequence). V was clipped by 3 bases and J by 8 bases, with 10 bases between them. The CDR3 is 11 residues long. The CDR3 loop is CSASTAGEAFF. For the CDR3, the DNA is TGCAGTGCTAGCACGGCAGGGGAAGCTTTCTTT.

The genes are TRBV7-7 and TRBJ2-2; D could derive from TRBD1 or TRBD2 (5 bases each). Per the germline V gene, CDR1 is SSHAT and CDR2 is FNYEAQ (reference sequence). Trimming stripped 5 bases from V and 9 bases from J, with 16 bases between. The CDR3 loop spans 14 amino acids. CDR3 sequence reads: CASSPRDLGRELFF. In DNA form, the CDR3 reads TGTGCCAGCAGCCCCCGGGACCTAGGAAGGGAGCTGTTTTTT.

This clonotype occurred many times. At one of its ends the junction is not consistent with the germline gene, which may arise from a read error. The DNA for the CDR3 is TGTGCCGGCAGGACTGATGAGGAAAAACTGTTTTTT. As protein: CAGRTDEEKLFF. This chain joins TRBV2 and TRBJ1-4, with D hard to call. This CDR3 is built from 12 residues. The germline V gene encodes CDR1 SNHLY and CDR2 FYNNEI.

This clonotype has ten or more counts. The genes are TRBV5-8 and TRBJ2-5; 12 nucleotides line up with TRBD2. Trimming removed 4 bases from V and 4 bases from J; junction bases left unmatched: 2. The CDR3 covers 14 residues. Germline V gene data show CDR1 as SGHTS and CDR2 as YDEGEE. CDR3: CASSQGLAGETQYF. CDR3 coding DNA: TGTGCCAGCAGCCAGGGACTAGCGGGAGAGACCCAGTACTTC.

This clonotype occurred a few times. This rearrangement joins TRBV2 to TRBJ1-5, with 7 bases matching TRBD1. The CDR3 totals 15 residues. With V trimmed by 1 base and J by 4 bases, 4 bases remained unmatched. CDR1 is SNHLY and CDR2 is FYNNEI in the germline V gene. CDR3 in amino acids: CASSEGGQKNQPQHF. The CDR3 bases are TGTGCCAGCAGTGAAGGGGGACAGAAAAATCAGCCCCAGCATTTT. Filled out from reference TRBV2 and TRBJ1-5, the complete variable domain reads EPEVTQTPSHQVTQMGQEVILRCVPISNHLYFYWYRQILGQKVEFLVSFYNNEISEKSEIFDDQFSVERPDGSNFTLKIRSTKLEDSAMYFCASSEGGQKNQPQHFGDGTRLSIL.

The gene calls are TRBV5-5 and TRBJ1-4; D is perhaps TRBD1 (6 bases). V lost 4 bases to trimming and J lost 7 bases, with 14 bases between them. Germline V gene sequence: CDR1 SGHKS, CDR2 YYEKEE (reference sequence). This CDR3 has 14 residues. CDR3 sequence (DNA): TGTGCCAGCAGCAAGGGGGGACACACTGAAAAACTGTTTTTT. It specifies CASSKGGHTEKLFF.

This chain connects TRBV2 to TRBJ1-1, with 7 bases lining up with TRBD1. The CDR3 totals 14 residues. CDR1 and CDR2 from the germline V gene are SNHLY and FYNNEI. V gave up 6 bases and J gave up 5 bases; unmatched junction bases: 9. CDR3 region: CASSLTGQGTEAFF. CDR3 DNA sequence: TGTGCCAGCAGCCTGACAGGGCAGGGGACTGAAGCTTTCTTT.